This TCR beta chain stems from a study of T cell changes during pregnancy in multiple sclerosis. Trimming took off 3 bases at V and 2 bases at J, with 12 bases between the two ends. Germline lookup yields CDR1 MNHNS and CDR2 SASEGT. This CDR3 contains 15 residues. The data were produced by immunoSEQ multiplex PCR, yet TCRdb's version contains in-frame clones alone and is incomplete. This sample has nearly 80,000 clones, with approximately 92% found just once. This clone was observed once. The TCR comes from a female donor with multiple sclerosis, enrolled in a pregnancy study. The chain couples TRBV6-1 to TRBJ2-3; the D is unclear. The specimen comprised CD4+ T cells from peripheral blood mononuclear cells, sampled before pregnancy. The CDR3 is CASSDSDTYTDTQYF. The DNA of the CDR3 is TGTGCCAGCAGTGATAGTGACACGTACACAGATACGCAGTATTTT.